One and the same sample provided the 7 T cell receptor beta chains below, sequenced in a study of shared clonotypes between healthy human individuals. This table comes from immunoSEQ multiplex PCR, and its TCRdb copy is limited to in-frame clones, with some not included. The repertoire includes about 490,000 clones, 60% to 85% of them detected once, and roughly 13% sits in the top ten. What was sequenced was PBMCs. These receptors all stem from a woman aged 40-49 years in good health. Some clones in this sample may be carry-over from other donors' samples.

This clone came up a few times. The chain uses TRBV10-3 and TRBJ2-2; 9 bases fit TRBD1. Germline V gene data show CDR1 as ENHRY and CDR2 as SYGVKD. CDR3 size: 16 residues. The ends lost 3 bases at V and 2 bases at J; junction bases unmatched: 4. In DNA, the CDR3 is TGTGCCATCAGTGAAGGACAGGGGCGAAACACCGGGGAGCTGTTTTTT. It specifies CAISEGQGRNTGELFF.

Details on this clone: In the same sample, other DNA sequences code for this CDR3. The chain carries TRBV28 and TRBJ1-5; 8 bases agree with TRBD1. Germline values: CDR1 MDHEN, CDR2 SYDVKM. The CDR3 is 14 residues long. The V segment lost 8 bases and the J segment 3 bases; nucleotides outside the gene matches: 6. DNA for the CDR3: TGTGCCAGCCGTAGACAGGGGAACAATCAGCCCCAGCATTTT. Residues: CASRRQGNNQPQHF.

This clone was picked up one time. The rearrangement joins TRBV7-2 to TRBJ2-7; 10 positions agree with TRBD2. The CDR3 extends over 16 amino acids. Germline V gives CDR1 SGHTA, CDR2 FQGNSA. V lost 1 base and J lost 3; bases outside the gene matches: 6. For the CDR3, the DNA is TGTGCCAGCAGCTTAGATTCTAGCGGGGGCTACTACGAGCAGTACTTC. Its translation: CASSLDSSGGYYEQYF.

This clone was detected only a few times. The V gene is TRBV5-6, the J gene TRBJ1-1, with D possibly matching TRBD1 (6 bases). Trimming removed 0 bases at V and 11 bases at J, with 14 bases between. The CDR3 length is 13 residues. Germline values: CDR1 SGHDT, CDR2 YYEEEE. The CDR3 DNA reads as TGTGCCAGCAGCTTGGCCATGGGGGCAAGGGCTTTCTTT. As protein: CASSLAMGARAFF.

DNA of the CDR3: TGTGCCAGCAGCTTGAAAGGGGGAGACACTGAAGCTTTCTTT. Translation gives CASSLKGGDTEAFF. The chain has TRBV5-4 and TRBJ1-1; perhaps TRBD1 as D (6 bases). Germline lookup yields CDR1 SGHNT and CDR2 YYREEE (reference sequence). This CDR3 region has 14 residues. Trimming left V 1 base short and J 3 bases short, with 10 bases between.

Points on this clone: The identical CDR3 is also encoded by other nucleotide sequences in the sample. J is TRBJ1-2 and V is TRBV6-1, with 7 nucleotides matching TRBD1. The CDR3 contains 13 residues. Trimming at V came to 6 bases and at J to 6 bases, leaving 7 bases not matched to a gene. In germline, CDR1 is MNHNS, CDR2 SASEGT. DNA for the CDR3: TGTGCCAGCAGCGAACGACAGGGTGATGGCTACACCTTC. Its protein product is CASSERQGDGYTF.

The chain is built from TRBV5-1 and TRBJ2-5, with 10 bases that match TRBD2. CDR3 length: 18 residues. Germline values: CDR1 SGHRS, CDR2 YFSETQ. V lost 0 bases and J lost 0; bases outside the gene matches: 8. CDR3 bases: TGCGCCAGCAGCTTGGGGGCCACTAGCGGGACGTACCAAGAGACCCAGTACTTC. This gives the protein CASSLGATSGTYQETQYF.